This entry concerns a single T cell receptor beta chain. V lost 0 bases and J lost 1, with 3 bases in between. The CDR3 is 13 residues long. CDR1 LNHDA and CDR2 SQIVND come from the germline V gene (reference sequence). This record belongs to a study of cytomegalovirus exposure and HLA in healthy donors. Vbeta (60) and Jbeta (13) primers were used in the PCR. The data were produced by immunoSEQ multiplex PCR, yet TCRdb's version contains in-frame clones alone and is incomplete. Among 110,000 to 150,000 clones listed, 70% to 80% were seen once. V usage is TRBV19 and J usage is TRBJ1-2; D gene unclear. This TCR was recovered from a woman under 30 in good health and CMV-seropositive. Sample: PBMCs. CDR3 bases: TGTGCCAGTAGTATAGACAGTAACTATGGCTACACCTTC. Translation: CASSIDSNYGYTF. Complete variable domain (other parts from reference TRBV19 and TRBJ1-2): DGGITQSPKYLFRKEGQNVTLSCEQNLNHDAMYWYRQDPGQGLRLIYYSQIVNDFQKGDIAEGYSVSREKKESFPLTVTSAQKNPTAFYLCASSIDSNYGYTFGSGTRLTVV.